This TCR beta chain was captured in a study of cytomegalovirus exposure and HLA in healthy donors. Findings and caveats of the study: Indistinguishable V segments such as TRBV6-2 and TRBV6-3 were excluded. In a later analysis, 16,951 TCR beta sequences were associated with HLA alleles at 0.05 false discovery rate. Rarity marked most TCR sequences, yet some public TCRs occurred in many donors.

Amplification used 60 Vbeta primers and 13 Jbeta primers. Sequenced by immunoSEQ multiplex PCR; TCRdb stores in-frame clones only, minus some. The profile shows some 180,000 clones, 70% to 80% of them singletons. This clone was observed a handful of times. What it binds is unknown. From germline, CDR1 is SGHRS and CDR2 YFSETQ. This CDR3 contains 16 residues. The germline V and J ends were trimmed by 0 bases and 4 bases, with 14 bases remaining between them. The clonotype originates from a woman in her 30s in good health and CMV-seropositive. What was sequenced was PBMCs. V and J are TRBV5-1 and TRBJ1-3; D perhaps matches TRBD1 (6 bases). Written as DNA, the CDR3 is TGCGCCAGCAGCTTGGAGACCCTCGACAGGGGAAACACCATATATTTT. This sequence encodes CASSLETLDRGNTIYF.